Detailed here is one T cell receptor beta chain. Source study methods: By means of reference gene primer amplification, nucleated cell counts were estimated. Profiled with immunoSEQ multiplex PCR; TCRdb holds only in-frame clones, not every one. V and J calls and clone size follow that table, whereas D and trimming were derived from the DNA. The sample has around 98,000 clones; around 90% are singletons. This record comes from a study of blood T cell repertoires in COVID-19. In the study overall: The analysed material was cDNA or gDNA that came from T cells, B-cell-depleted T cells, or PBMCs.

CDR3 length equals 15 residues. V lost 0 bases to trimming and J lost 0 bases, with 5 bases between them. Germline CDR1 reads LNHNV; CDR2 reads YYDKDF (reference sequence). Sequenced material: peripheral blood. The receptor comes from a man aged 65-85 years with acute or convalescent COVID-19. V and J are TRBV15 and TRBJ2-2; D unclear. DNA for the CDR3: TGTGCCACCAGCAGAGACTTAACGAACACCGGGGAGCTGTTTTTT. Encoded protein: CATSRDLTNTGELFF.